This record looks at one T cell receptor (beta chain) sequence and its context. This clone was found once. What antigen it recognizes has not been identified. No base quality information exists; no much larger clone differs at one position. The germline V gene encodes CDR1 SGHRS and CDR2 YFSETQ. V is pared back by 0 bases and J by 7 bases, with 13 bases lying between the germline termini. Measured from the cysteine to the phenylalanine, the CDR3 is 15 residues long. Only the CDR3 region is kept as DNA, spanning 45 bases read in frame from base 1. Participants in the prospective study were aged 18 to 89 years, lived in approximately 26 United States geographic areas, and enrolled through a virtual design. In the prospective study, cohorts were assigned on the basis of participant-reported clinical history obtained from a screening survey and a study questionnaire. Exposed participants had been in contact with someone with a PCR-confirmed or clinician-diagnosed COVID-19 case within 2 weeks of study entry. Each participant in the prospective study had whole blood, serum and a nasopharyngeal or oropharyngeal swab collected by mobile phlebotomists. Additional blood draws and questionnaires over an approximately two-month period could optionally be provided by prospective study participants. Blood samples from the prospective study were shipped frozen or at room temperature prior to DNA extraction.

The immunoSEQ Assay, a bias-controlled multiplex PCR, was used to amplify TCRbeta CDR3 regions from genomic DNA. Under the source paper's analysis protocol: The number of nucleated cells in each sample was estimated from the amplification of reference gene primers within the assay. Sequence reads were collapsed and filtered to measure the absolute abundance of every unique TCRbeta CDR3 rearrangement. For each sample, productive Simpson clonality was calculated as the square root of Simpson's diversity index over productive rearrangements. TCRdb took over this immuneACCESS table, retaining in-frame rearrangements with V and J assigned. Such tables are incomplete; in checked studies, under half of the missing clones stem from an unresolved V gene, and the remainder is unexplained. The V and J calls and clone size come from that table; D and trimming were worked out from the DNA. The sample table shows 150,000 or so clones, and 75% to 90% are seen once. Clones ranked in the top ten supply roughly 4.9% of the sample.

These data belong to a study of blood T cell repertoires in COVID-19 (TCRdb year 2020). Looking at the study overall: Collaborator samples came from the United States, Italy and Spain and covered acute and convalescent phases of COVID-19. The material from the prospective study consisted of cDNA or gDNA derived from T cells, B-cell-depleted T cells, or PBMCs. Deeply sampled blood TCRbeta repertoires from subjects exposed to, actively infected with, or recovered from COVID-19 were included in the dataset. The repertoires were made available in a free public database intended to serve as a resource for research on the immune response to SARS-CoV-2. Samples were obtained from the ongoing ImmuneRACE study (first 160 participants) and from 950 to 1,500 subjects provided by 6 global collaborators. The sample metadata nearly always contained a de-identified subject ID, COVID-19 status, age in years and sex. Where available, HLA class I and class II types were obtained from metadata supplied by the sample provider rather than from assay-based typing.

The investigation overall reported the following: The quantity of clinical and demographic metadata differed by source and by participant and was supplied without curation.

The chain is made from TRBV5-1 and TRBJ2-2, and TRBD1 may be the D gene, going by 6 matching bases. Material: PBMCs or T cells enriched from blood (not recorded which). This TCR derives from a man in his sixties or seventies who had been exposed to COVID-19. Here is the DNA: TGCGCCAGCAGCTTGGAGCTTCAGGGGTTCGGGGAGCTGTTTTTT. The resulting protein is CASSLELQGFGELFF.